The 19 T cell receptor beta chains below all came from one sample that was sequenced in a study of shared clonotypes between healthy human individuals. Sequencing used immunoSEQ multiplex PCR; TCRdb keeps in-frame clones, though not all of them. The sample yields fewer than 2.5 million clones, roughly 93% seen once. The sequenced sample consisted of naive CD4+ T cells from PBMCs. Noted subset: CD45RA+ positively selected. All receptors derive from a man aged 18 to 29 in good health. Some clones in this sample may be carry-over from other donors' samples.

The chain has TRBV18 and TRBJ1-1, with 7 bases that match TRBD1. This CDR3 contains 14 residues. V was clipped by 4 bases and J by 3 bases; unmatched bases: 5. CDR1 and CDR2 from the germline V gene are KGHSH and LQKENI. In DNA form, the CDR3 reads TGTGCCAGCTCACTACAGGGGTCCCACACTGAAGCTTTCTTT. This sequence encodes CASSLQGSHTEAFF.

The rearrangement uses TRBV23-1 and TRBJ1-2, with TRBD1 as a possible D gene (6 bases). TRBV23-1 is filed as an ORF, its function uncertain. The V end lost 5 bases, the J end lost 5 bases, and 12 bases lay between the germline ends. CDR3 size: 13 residues. CDR3 loop: CASSRGAGYGYTF. CDR3 bases: TGCGCCAGCAGTAGGGGGGCGGGATATGGCTACACCTTC.

V is TRBV29-1 and J is TRBJ2-5, with D perhaps matching TRBD1 or TRBD2 (5 bases each). The CDR3 runs to 18 residues. The ends were cut back, 7 bases at V and 7 bases at J, with 34 bases in the middle. The germline V gene has CDR1 SQVTM and CDR2 ANQGSEA. CDR3 nucleotide sequence: TGCAGCGCCATCGTCGGCCCGGTGCCAGGGCCCGCCGGAGGGACCCAGTACTTC. This encodes CSAIVGPVPGPAGGTQYF.

The V gene is TRBV7-2, the J gene TRBJ2-7; 9 bases agree with TRBD1. The germline gives CDR1 SGHTA, CDR2 FQGNSA. The CDR3 has 15 amino acids. Losses at the gene ends were 2 bases for V and 3 bases for J; bases not matched to a gene: 5. CDR3 loop: CASSLLGTGNYEQYF. In nucleotides, the CDR3 is TGTGCCAGCAGCTTACTTGGGACAGGGAACTACGAGCAGTACTTC.

The chain links TRBV10-3 to TRBJ2-7; TRBD2 might be the D (6 bases). V shed 6 bases and J shed 0 bases, with 18 bases lying between them. The germline V gene has CDR1 ENHRY and CDR2 SYGVKD. The CDR3 length is 16 residues. The CDR3 sequence is CAIRLDRDGSSYEQYF. CDR3 nucleotide sequence: TGTGCCATCAGACTAGACCGGGACGGGAGCTCCTACGAGCAGTACTTC.

The genes are TRBV11-2 and TRBJ2-3; a weak D match, TRBD1 (6 bases). The CDR3 totals 14 residues. CDR1 SGHAT and CDR2 FQNNGV come from the germline V gene. Trimming cost V 5 bases and J 1 base, with 10 bases left between them. CDR3 in amino acids: CASSRNRGTDTQYF. In nucleotides, the CDR3 is TGTGCCAGCAGCCGTAACAGGGGCACAGATACGCAGTATTTT.

In regard to this clone: Other nucleotide sequences from this sample produce the same CDR3. The chain combines TRBV28 with TRBJ1-3; D call uncertain. The CDR3 totals 13 residues. Germline loops: CDR1 MDHEN, CDR2 SYDVKM. V lost 3 bases and J lost 2, with 5 bases in between. The CDR3 here is CASSLTPGNTIYF. The CDR3 DNA sequence: TGTGCCAGCAGTTTGACTCCTGGAAACACCATATATTTT.

To note about this clone: The same CDR3 also results from other DNA sequences found in this sample. This rearrangement joins TRBV11-2 to TRBJ2-7; D remains ambiguous. Germline V gene sequence: CDR1 SGHAT, CDR2 FQNNGV. This CDR3 contains 11 residues. The V end was cut by 3 bases, the J end by 5 bases, with 5 bases between. The CDR3 reads CASSLGNEQYF. CDR3 nucleotide sequence: TGTGCCAGCAGCTTGGGCAACGAGCAGTACTTC.

This clone came up once. V and J are TRBV7-2 and TRBJ2-4; D is undetermined. Looked up from germline, CDR1 is SGHTA and CDR2 is FQGNSA. V lost 1 base to trimming and J lost 5 bases, with 3 bases between them. This CDR3 has 12 residues. The CDR3 sequence is CASSLGQNIQYF. CDR3 DNA sequence: TGTGCCAGCAGCTTAGGTCAAAACATTCAGTACTTC.

Concerning this clone itself: The identical CDR3 is also encoded by other nucleotide sequences in the sample. This chain connects TRBV6-5 to TRBJ2-2; a possible D gene is TRBD1 (6 bases). This CDR3 has 15 residues. Germline V gene sequence: CDR1 MNHEY, CDR2 SVGAGI. Trimming took off 2 bases at V and 1 base at J, with 8 bases between the two ends. For the CDR3, the DNA is TGTGCCAGCAGTTACGACAGGTTGAACACCGGGGAGCTGTTTTTT. Residues: CASSYDRLNTGELFF.

This rearrangement joins TRBV5-1 to TRBJ2-1; 10 positions agree with TRBD2. This CDR3 contains 16 residues. V was pared by 1 base and J by 5 bases, with 6 bases of the junction left unmatched. The germline CDR1 and CDR2 sequences are SGHRS and YFSETQ. This CDR3 is CASSLPSGSINNEQFF. The CDR3 DNA reads TGCGCCAGCAGCTTGCCTAGCGGGAGCATAAACAATGAGCAGTTCTTC.

J is TRBJ1-2 and V is TRBV7-3; 7 bases match TRBD1. V was pared by 6 bases and J by 0 bases, with 4 bases of the junction left unmatched. The length of the CDR3 is 14 residues. Germline CDR1 reads SGHTA; CDR2 reads FQGTGA. CDR3 bases: TGTGCCAGCAGTCCAGGGGGAGCTAACTATGGCTACACCTTC. Translation: CASSPGGANYGYTF. Complete variable domain (other parts from reference TRBV7-3 and TRBJ1-2): GAGVSQTPSNKVTEKGKYVELRCDPISGHTALYWYRQSLGQGPEFLIYFQGTGAADDSGLPNDRFFAVRPEGSVSTLKIQRTERGDSAVYLCASSPGGANYGYTFGSGTRLTVV.

As for this clone: The sample contains more than one DNA sequence encoding this CDR3. V gene TRBV2 combines with J gene TRBJ2-1; maybe TRBD1 (6 bases). Trimming pared 5 bases from V and 4 bases from J, leaving 9 bases between. Germline V gene lookup returns CDR1 SNHLY and CDR2 FYNNEI. The CDR3 contains 13 residues. CDR3 loop: CASSPDSYNEQFF. As DNA, the CDR3 is TGTGCCAGCAGTCCGGACAGTTACAATGAGCAGTTCTTC. Drawing the rest from reference TRBV2 and TRBJ2-1, the complete variable domain is EPEVTQTPSHQVTQMGQEVILRCVPISNHLYFYWYRQILGQKVEFLVSFYNNEISEKSEIFDDQFSVERPDGSNFTLKIRSTKLEDSAMYFCASSPDSYNEQFFGPGTRLTVL.

The chain employs TRBV27 and TRBJ1-1, with 8 bases lining up with TRBD1. Losses at the gene ends were 6 bases for V and 4 bases for J; bases not matched to a gene: 10. The germline V gene has CDR1 MNHEY and CDR2 SMNVEV (reference sequence). There are 15 residues in the CDR3. The CDR3 spells CASRGQARGGTEAFF. The CDR3 nucleotides read TGTGCCAGCAGGGGACAGGCGAGGGGTGGCACTGAAGCTTTCTTT.

A remark on this clone: This CDR3 is also generated by other DNA sequences in the sample. The V and J genes are TRBV28 and TRBJ2-7, with 8 bases fitting TRBD1. With 4 bases clipped from V and 4 bases from J, the junction kept 9 bases outside the gene matches. Germline lookup yields CDR1 MDHEN and CDR2 SYDVKM. This CDR3 contains 15 residues. The CDR3 nucleotides read TGTGCCAGCAGTTCCCCCGCAGGGGGCGGGTACGAGCAGTACTTC. It translates to CASSSPAGGGYEQYF.

This sequence joins TRBV5-4 and TRBJ2-1, with 11 bases matching TRBD2. The germline CDR1 and CDR2 sequences are SGHNT and YYREEE (reference sequence). The trim removed 4 bases at V and 13 bases at J, leaving 10 bases unmatched. The CDR3 runs 14 residues. The CDR3 loop reads CASSRDGLAGAQFF. The CDR3 bases are TGTGCCAGCAGCAGAGATGGACTAGCGGGCGCTCAGTTCTTC.

This clone was seen a few times. This sequence joins TRBV2 and TRBJ2-7; 9 bases align to TRBD2. CDR1 and CDR2 (germline): SNHLY, FYNNEI. CDR3 length equals 12 residues. Trimming cost V 7 bases and J 4 bases; bases outside gene matches: 2. The CDR3 here is CASTSGKYEQYF. The CDR3 DNA is TGTGCCAGCACTAGCGGGAAGTACGAGCAGTACTTC.

V and J are TRBV7-2 and TRBJ2-7; no reliable D call. V lost 2 bases to trimming and J lost 5 bases, with 10 bases between them. There are 13 residues in the CDR3. The germline V gene encodes CDR1 SGHTA and CDR2 FQGNSA. In DNA form, the CDR3 reads TGTGCCAGCAGCTTAAATCGGGTGGACGAGCAGTACTTC. Translation: CASSLNRVDEQYF.

Details on this clone: The identical CDR3 is also encoded by other nucleotide sequences in the sample. The chain joins TRBV7-2 to TRBJ2-7; 7 bases agree with TRBD1. V lost 1 base to trimming and J lost 0 bases; unmatched junction nucleotides: 6. This CDR3 region has 16 residues. CDR1 SGHTA and CDR2 FQGNSA come from the germline V gene. CDR3 protein: CASSLDSGTASYEQYF. The CDR3 DNA reads as TGTGCCAGCAGCTTAGATTCCGGGACAGCCTCCTACGAGCAGTACTTC.